The 30 T cell receptor beta chains below all came from one sample that was sequenced in a study of blood T cell repertoires in COVID-19. Here immunoSEQ multiplex PCR was the method, and the copy in TCRdb shows in-frame clones only, minus some. This table has around 250,000 clones, about 89% appearing once. What was sequenced was peripheral blood. Source of these receptors: a man in his forties with active or convalescent COVID-19.

This chain uses TRBV6-5 with TRBJ2-7; TRBD1 might be the D (6 bases). The germline gives CDR1 MNHEY, CDR2 SVGAGI. This CDR3 has 15 residues. Trimming took 2 bases from V and 2 from J, leaving 13 bases between them. DNA of the CDR3: TGTGCCAGCAGTTACGGGACACCCGGCGCCTACGAGCAGTACTTC. Translating gives CASSYGTPGAYEQYF.

V and J are TRBV19 and TRBJ2-2; 10 bases agree with TRBD1. CDR3 length equals 16 residues. CDR1 and CDR2 (germline): LNHDA, SQIVND (reference sequence). Trimming at V came to 3 bases and at J to 7 bases, leaving 8 bases not matched to a gene. The CDR3 reads CASSMGTGVSGGELFF. CDR3 in DNA: TGTGCCAGTAGTATGGGGACAGGGGTTTCGGGCGGGGAGCTGTTTTTT.

V is TRBV6-5 and J is TRBJ1-6, with TRBD1 as a possible D gene (6 bases). There are 15 residues in the CDR3. Per the germline V gene, CDR1 is MNHEY and CDR2 is SVGAGI. Trimming pared 0 bases from V and 6 bases from J, leaving 9 bases between. The CDR3 DNA follows: TGTGCCAGCAGTTACTCTGGACAGAGTAATTCACCCCTCCACTTT. It is translated as CASSYSGQSNSPLHF.

The chain couples TRBV5-5 to TRBJ1-3; D may be TRBD1 (5 bases). Trimming shortened V by 4 bases and J by 4 bases, and 18 bases separated the two germline ends. The CDR3 contains 16 residues. The germline V gene has CDR1 SGHKS and CDR2 YYEKEE (reference sequence). This CDR3 is CASSQGHSQSGNTIYF. The CDR3 region has the DNA TGTGCCAGCAGCCAAGGACACTCCCAGTCAGGAAACACCATATATTTT.

V gene TRBV5-1 combines with J gene TRBJ1-1, with no clear D. The CDR3 is 17 amino acids. The V end lost 1 base, the J end lost 0 bases, and 16 bases lay between the germline ends. Germline V gives CDR1 SGHRS, CDR2 YFSETQ. The CDR3 bases are TGCGCCAGCAGCTTGATGAGATCTGGCGGAATGAACACTGAAGCTTTCTTT. Translated: CASSLMRSGGMNTEAFF.

The chain links TRBV15 to TRBJ2-3; 9 nucleotides agree with TRBD1. J was trimmed by 2 bases and V by 2 bases; bases with no gene match: 5. This CDR3 comprises 16 residues. CDR1 is LNHNV and CDR2 is YYDKDF in the germline V gene (reference sequence). CDR3 sequence: CATSRFRDRATDTQYF. DNA of the CDR3: TGTGCCACCAGCAGATTCCGGGACAGGGCCACAGATACGCAGTATTTT.

The chain uses TRBV24-1 and TRBJ2-3; maybe TRBD1 (5 bases). The V end was cut by 9 bases, the J end by 6 bases, with 9 bases between. Germline CDR1 and CDR2: KGHDR and SFDVKD. The CDR3 runs to 11 residues. The CDR3 nucleotides are TGTGCCACCGGGGCCCGGGATACGCAGTATTTT. It translates to CATGARDTQYF.

The gene calls are TRBV11-3 and TRBJ2-7; D might be TRBD1 (7 bases). Germline CDR1 SGHNT, CDR2 YENEEA. The CDR3 consists of 14 residues. Trimming removed 5 bases at V and 2 bases at J, with 13 bases between. In nucleotides, the CDR3 is TGTGCCAGCAGCCGCGGGACAGCCACCTACGAGCAGTACTTC. Translation gives CASSRGTATYEQYF. Combining the CDR3 with reference TRBV11-3 and TRBJ2-7 gives the whole variable domain EAGVVQSPRYKIIEKKQPVAFWCNPISGHNTLYWYLQNLGQGPELLIRYENEEAVDDSQLPKDRFSAERLKGVDSTLKIQPAELGDSAVYLCASSRGTATYEQYFGPGTRLTVT.

The CDR3 DNA follows: TGTGCCTGGAGTGACTTCCTCGGGAGGGCCTACGAGCAGTACTTC. Translated, it gives CAWSDFLGRAYEQYF. The chain is built from TRBV30 and TRBJ2-7; 8 nucleotides align to TRBD2. This CDR3 contains 15 residues. Germline V gene sequence: CDR1 GTSNPN, CDR2 SVGIG (reference sequence). The J segment lost 2 bases and the V segment lost 1 base, leaving 7 bases of the junction unmatched.

The chain has TRBV5-1 and TRBJ2-1, with D possibly TRBD1 on 5 matching bases. The CDR3 consists of 14 residues. Trimming left V 0 bases short and J 4 bases short, with 8 bases between. Germline-derived CDR1 and CDR2 are SGHRS and YFSETQ. CDR3 in DNA: TGCGCCAGCAGCTTGGCAGGGCCGTACAATGAGCAGTTCTTC. Amino acids: CASSLAGPYNEQFF. The full variable domain, in which reference TRBV5-1 and TRBJ2-1 provide the parts outside the CDR3, is KAGVTQTPRYLIKTRGQQVTLSCSPISGHRSVSWYQQTPGQGLQFLFEYFSETQRNKGNFPGRFSGRQFSNSRSEMNVSTLELGDSALYLCASSLAGPYNEQFFGPGTRLTVL.

This chain links TRBV13 with TRBJ2-1, with unresolved D. Looked up from germline, CDR1 is PRHDT and CDR2 is FYEKMQ (reference sequence). The CDR3 loop spans 13 amino acids. V lost 4 bases to trimming and J lost 9 bases, with 13 bases between them. The CDR3 nucleotides are TGTGCCAGCAGCTCCTACTCTAGAACTGAGCAGTTCTTC. This translates into CASSSYSRTEQFF. Combining the CDR3 with reference TRBV13 and TRBJ2-1 gives the whole variable domain AAGVIQSPRHLIKEKRETATLKCYPIPRHDTVYWYQQGPGQDPQFLISFYEKMQSDKGSIPDRFSAQQFSDYHSELNMSSLELGDSALYFCASSSYSRTEQFFGPGTRLTVL.

This clone has a single count. The gene calls are TRBV5-1 and TRBJ2-5, with D perhaps TRBD1 (5 bases). The CDR3 spans 13 residues. In germline, CDR1 is SGHRS, CDR2 YFSETQ. V shed 1 base and J shed 3 bases, with 7 bases lying between them. CDR3 loop: CASSLQGKETQYF. The CDR3 bases are TGCGCCAGCAGCTTGCAGGGAAAAGAGACCCAGTACTTC.

A remark on this clone: Germline and junction disagree at one end, which may indicate a read error. J is TRBJ2-1 and V is TRBV7-7; TRBD2 agrees at 7 bases. The length of the CDR3 is 16 residues. CDR1 is SSHAT and CDR2 is FNYEAQ in the germline V gene (reference sequence). CDR3 DNA sequence: TGTGCTAGCAGCAGCCCGGGACTACCACCCGACAATGAGCAGTTCTTC. This sequence encodes CASSSPGLPPDNEQFF.

Only one count was recorded for this clone. This rearrangement joins TRBV5-6 to TRBJ1-4; D is possibly TRBD1 (6 bases). The CDR3 extends over 16 amino acids. Germline CDR1 reads SGHDT; CDR2 reads YYEEEE. The V end was cut by 2 bases, the J end by 1 base, with 12 bases between. CDR3 sequence reads: CASSLSRGGTNEKLFF. Written as DNA, the CDR3 is TGTGCCAGCAGCTTATCCAGGGGTGGAACTAATGAAAAACTGTTTTTT.

This clone was seen only once. The chain couples TRBV24-1 to TRBJ2-3, with 10 nucleotides matching TRBD2. Germline trimming cut 0 bases from V and 1 base from J; bases unmatched to any gene: 9. CDR3 length equals 19 residues. The germline V gene encodes CDR1 KGHDR and CDR2 SFDVKD. In DNA form, the CDR3 reads TGTGCCACCAGTGATTTGGGACTAGCGGCTCCACCTGGCACAGATACGCAGTATTTT. Translating gives CATSDLGLAAPPGTDTQYF.

This clone occurred once. The gene calls are TRBV5-4 and TRBJ2-3; TRBD2 is a possible D gene (6 bases). The ends were cut back, 4 bases at V and 4 bases at J, with 13 bases in the middle. The CDR3 loop spans 14 amino acids. Germline CDR1 is SGHNT and CDR2 is YYREEE (reference sequence). The CDR3 DNA follows: TGTGCCAGCAGCCCGGGACTCCACCCAGATACGCAGTATTTT. It codes for CASSPGLHPDTQYF.

V is TRBV18 and J is TRBJ1-2, with a weak D call TRBD1 (6 bases). With 6 bases removed from V and 7 bases from J, the gap between germline ends came to 18 bases. CDR1 is KGHSH, CDR2 LQKENI, per germline. The CDR3 has 14 residues. The CDR3 region is CASSPQARGGGYTF. The CDR3 DNA reads as TGTGCCAGCTCTCCCCAGGCCAGGGGTGGTGGCTACACCTTC. Based on the CDR3 plus reference TRBV18 and TRBJ1-2, the full variable domain is NAGVMQNPRHLVRRRGQEARLRCSPMKGHSHVYWYRQLPEEGLKFMVYLQKENIIDESGMPKERFSAEFPKEGPSILRIQQVVRGDSAAYFCASSPQARGGGYTFGSGTRLTVV.

The chain joins TRBV6-2 or TRBV6-3 to TRBJ2-5; tentatively, D is TRBD1 (6 bases). CDR3 length: 16 amino acids. CDR1 is MNHEY, CDR2 SVGEGT, per germline. The V end lost 4 bases, the J end lost 1 base, and 16 bases lay between the germline ends. The CDR3 here is CASSSSPYRAQETQYF. In DNA form, the CDR3 reads TGTGCCAGCAGTTCCTCGCCCTACAGGGCCCAAGAGACCCAGTACTTC.

The chain links TRBV9 to TRBJ2-1; D remains unclear. The CDR3 runs 13 residues. Germline V gene data show CDR1 as SGDLS and CDR2 as YYNGEE. With 4 bases removed from V and 4 bases from J, the gap between germline ends came to 9 bases. The CDR3 reads CASSLQQYNEQFF. CDR3 bases: TGTGCCAGCAGCCTACAACAGTACAATGAGCAGTTCTTC.

V usage is TRBV24-1 and J usage is TRBJ2-2; TRBD1 aligns across 8 bases. V lost 1 base and J lost 5; bases outside the gene matches: 5. Germline-derived CDR1 and CDR2 are KGHDR and SFDVKD. The CDR3 contains 16 residues. For the CDR3, the DNA is TGTGCCACCAGTGATTTTACGCAGGGGGCGACCGGGGAGCTGTTTTTT. Protein: CATSDFTQGATGELFF.

This chain uses TRBV30 with TRBJ2-3; TRBD1 might be the D (6 bases). This CDR3 region has 12 residues. The germline gives CDR1 GTSNPN, CDR2 SVGIG (reference sequence). Trimming left V 2 bases short and J 7 bases short, with 10 bases between. The CDR3 sequence is CAWSTRGYTQYF. Written as DNA, the CDR3 is TGTGCCTGGAGTACCAGGGGATATACGCAGTATTTT.

V is TRBV4-2 and J is TRBJ2-1; 11 bases map to TRBD2. Germline V lookup: CDR1 LGHNA, CDR2 YNFKEQ. This CDR3 has 15 amino acids. V shed 1 base, J shed 9 bases, and the junction held 5 bases outside the gene matches. The CDR3 here is CASSQGTSGGPEQFF. In DNA, the CDR3 is TGTGCCAGCAGCCAAGGCACTAGCGGGGGTCCTGAGCAGTTCTTC.

The chain carries TRBV24-1 and TRBJ2-3; D remains unclear. Germline V gene sequence: CDR1 KGHDR, CDR2 SFDVKD. This CDR3 spans 13 amino acids. The V and J ends lost 6 bases and 0 bases respectively, with 6 bases between them. This CDR3 reads CATSLQSTDTQYF. CDR3 coding DNA: TGTGCCACCAGTTTACAAAGCACAGATACGCAGTATTTT.

The chain combines TRBV19 with TRBJ2-1; TRBD1 is a possible D gene (5 bases). This CDR3 comprises 15 residues. The ends were cut back, 7 bases at V and 7 bases at J, with 20 bases in the middle. The germline gives CDR1 LNHDA, CDR2 SQIVND (reference sequence). DNA for the CDR3: TGTGCCAGTACCTATGGAAGCGTGGGGCGGAATGAGCAGTTCTTC. It yields the protein CASTYGSVGRNEQFF.

This sequence joins TRBV5-1 and TRBJ2-5, with 7 bases fitting TRBD1. This CDR3 is 12 amino acids long. In germline, CDR1 is SGHRS, CDR2 YFSETQ. J gave up 4 bases and V 7 bases, and 4 bases lay outside the gene matches. The CDR3 sequence is CASARQGETQYF. DNA for the CDR3: TGCGCCAGCGCCAGACAGGGAGAGACCCAGTACTTC.

This clone was seen a handful of times. J is TRBJ2-7 and V is TRBV14, with D unclear. Trimming left V 1 base short and J 9 bases short, with 10 bases between. Germline V gene data show CDR1 as SGHDN and CDR2 as FVKESK. CDR3 size: 12 residues. The DNA for the CDR3 is TGTGCCAGCAGCCAAGGGAGTGCTGTGCAGTACTTC. As protein: CASSQGSAVQYF.

The genes are TRBV19 and TRBJ1-5; no definite D call. CDR3 length equals 16 residues. Germline V gene data show CDR1 as LNHDA and CDR2 as SQIVND (reference sequence). Trimming took 5 bases from V and 0 from J, leaving 14 bases between them. The CDR3 loop is CASSPRGSYSNQPQHF. Here the CDR3 DNA reads TGTGCCAGTAGTCCCCGCGGCAGTTATAGCAATCAGCCCCAGCATTTT.

The V gene is TRBV9, the J gene TRBJ2-1, with TRBD2 identical over 11 bases. This CDR3 comprises 15 residues. The J segment lost 6 bases and the V segment lost 3 bases, leaving 5 bases of the junction unmatched. Germline V CDR1 and CDR2: SGDLS, YYNGEE. The CDR3 is CASSASGTSGNEQFF. CDR3 sequence (DNA): TGTGCCAGCAGCGCGAGCGGGACTAGCGGCAATGAGCAGTTCTTC.

The V call is TRBV2, the J call TRBJ1-1; TRBD1 matches 9 bases. Germline V CDR1 and CDR2: SNHLY, FYNNEI. CDR3 length: 13 residues. The V and J ends lost 11 bases and 6 bases, in that order; junction bases with no gene match: 10. CDR3 protein: CAGGTGMGSEAFF. The CDR3, as DNA: TGTGCCGGAGGGACAGGGATGGGGTCTGAAGCTTTCTTT.

The rearrangement links TRBV11-3 to TRBJ2-3, with D tentatively TRBD2 (5 bases). This CDR3 has 14 amino acids. Germline V gene data show CDR1 as SGHNT and CDR2 as YENEEA. V was cut by 5 bases and J by 1 base, with 10 bases left in between. Here the CDR3 DNA reads TGTGCCAGCAGCGCGGGTCGGGGCACAGATACGCAGTATTTT. Residues: CASSAGRGTDTQYF.